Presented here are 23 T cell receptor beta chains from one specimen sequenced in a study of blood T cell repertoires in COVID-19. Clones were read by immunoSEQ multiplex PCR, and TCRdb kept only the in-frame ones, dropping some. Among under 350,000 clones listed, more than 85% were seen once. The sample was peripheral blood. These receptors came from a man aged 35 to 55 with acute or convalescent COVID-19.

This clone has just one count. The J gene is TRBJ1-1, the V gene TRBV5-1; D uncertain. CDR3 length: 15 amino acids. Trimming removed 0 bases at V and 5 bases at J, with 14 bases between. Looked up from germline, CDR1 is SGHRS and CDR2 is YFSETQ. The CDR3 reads CASSLAAEGSTEAFF. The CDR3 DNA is TGCGCCAGCAGCTTGGCCGCGGAGGGAAGTACTGAAGCTTTCTTT.

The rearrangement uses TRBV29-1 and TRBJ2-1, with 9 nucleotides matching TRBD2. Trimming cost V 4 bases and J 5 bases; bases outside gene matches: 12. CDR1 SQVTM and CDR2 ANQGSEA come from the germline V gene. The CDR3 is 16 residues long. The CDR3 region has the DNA TGCAGCGTTGGAGCCCTTGGCGGGGGGGAGAACAATGAGCAGTTCTTC. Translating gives CSVGALGGGENNEQFF.

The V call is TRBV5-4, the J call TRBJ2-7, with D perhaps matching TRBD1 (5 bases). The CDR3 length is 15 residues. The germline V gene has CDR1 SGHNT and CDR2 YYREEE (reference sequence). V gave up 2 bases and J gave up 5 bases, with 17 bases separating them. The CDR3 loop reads CASSFPGQGSNEQYF. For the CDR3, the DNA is TGTGCCAGCAGCTTCCCCGGGCAGGGAAGCAACGAGCAGTACTTC.

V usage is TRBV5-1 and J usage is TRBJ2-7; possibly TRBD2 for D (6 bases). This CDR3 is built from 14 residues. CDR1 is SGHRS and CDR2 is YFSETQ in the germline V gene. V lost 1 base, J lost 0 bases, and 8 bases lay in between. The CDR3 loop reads CASSLRDFSYEQYF. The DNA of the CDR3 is TGCGCCAGCAGCTTGAGGGACTTCTCCTACGAGCAGTACTTC.

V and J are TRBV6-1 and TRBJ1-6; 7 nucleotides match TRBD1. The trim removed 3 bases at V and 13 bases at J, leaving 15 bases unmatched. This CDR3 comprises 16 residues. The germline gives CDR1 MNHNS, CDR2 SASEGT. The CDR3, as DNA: TGTGCCAGCAGTGATCGCCCTCGGACAGGTCCCGCGCCCCTCCACTTT. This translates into CASSDRPRTGPAPLHF.

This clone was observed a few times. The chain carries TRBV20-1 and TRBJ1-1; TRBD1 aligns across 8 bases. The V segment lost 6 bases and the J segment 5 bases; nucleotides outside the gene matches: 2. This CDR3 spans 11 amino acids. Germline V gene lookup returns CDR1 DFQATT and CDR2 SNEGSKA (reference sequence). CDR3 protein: CSANRGTEAFF. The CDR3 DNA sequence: TGCAGTGCAAACAGGGGGACTGAAGCTTTCTTT.

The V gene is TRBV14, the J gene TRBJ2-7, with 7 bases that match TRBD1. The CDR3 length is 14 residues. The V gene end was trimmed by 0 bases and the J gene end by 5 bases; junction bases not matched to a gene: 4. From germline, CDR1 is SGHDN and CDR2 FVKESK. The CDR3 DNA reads TGTGCCAGCAGCCAAGAGACAGGGAAAGACGAGCAGTACTTC. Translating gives CASSQETGKDEQYF.

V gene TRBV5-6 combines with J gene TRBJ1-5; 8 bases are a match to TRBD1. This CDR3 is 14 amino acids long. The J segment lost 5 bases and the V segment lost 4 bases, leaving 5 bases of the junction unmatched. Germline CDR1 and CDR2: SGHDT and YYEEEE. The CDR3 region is CASSRQGSDQPQHF. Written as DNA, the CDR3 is TGTGCCAGCAGCCGACAGGGGAGCGATCAGCCCCAGCATTTT. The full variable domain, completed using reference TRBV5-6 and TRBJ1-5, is DAGVTQSPTHLIKTRGQQVTLRCSPKSGHDTVSWYQQALGQGPQFIFQYYEEEERQRGNFPDRFSGHQFPNYSSELNVNALLLGDSALYLCASSRQGSDQPQHFGDGTRLSIL.

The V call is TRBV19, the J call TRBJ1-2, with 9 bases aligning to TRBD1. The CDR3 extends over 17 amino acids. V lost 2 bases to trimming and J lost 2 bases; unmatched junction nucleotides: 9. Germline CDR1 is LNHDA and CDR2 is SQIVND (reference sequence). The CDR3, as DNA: TGTGCCAGTAGTATATCAACCTGGGACAGGGTCAACTATGGCTACACCTTC. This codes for CASSISTWDRVNYGYTF.

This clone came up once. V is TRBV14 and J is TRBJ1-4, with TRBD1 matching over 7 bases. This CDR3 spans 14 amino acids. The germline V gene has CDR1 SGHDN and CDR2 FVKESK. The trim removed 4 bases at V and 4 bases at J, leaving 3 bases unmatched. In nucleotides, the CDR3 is TGTGCCAGCAGCCTAGGACAGGTTAATGAAAAACTGTTTTTT. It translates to CASSLGQVNEKLFF. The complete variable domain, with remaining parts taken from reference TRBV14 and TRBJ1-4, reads EAGVTQFPSHSVIEKGQTVTLRCDPISGHDNLYWYRRVMGKEIKFLLHFVKESKQDESGMPNNRFLAERTGGTYSTLKVQPAELEDSGVYFCASSLGQVNEKLFFGSGTQLSVL.

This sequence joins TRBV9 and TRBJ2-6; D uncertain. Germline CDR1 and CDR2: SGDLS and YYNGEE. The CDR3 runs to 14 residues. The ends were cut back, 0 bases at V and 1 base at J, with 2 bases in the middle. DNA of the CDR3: TGTGCCAGCAGCGTAGTATCTGGGGCCAACGTCCTGACTTTC. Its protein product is CASSVVSGANVLTF.

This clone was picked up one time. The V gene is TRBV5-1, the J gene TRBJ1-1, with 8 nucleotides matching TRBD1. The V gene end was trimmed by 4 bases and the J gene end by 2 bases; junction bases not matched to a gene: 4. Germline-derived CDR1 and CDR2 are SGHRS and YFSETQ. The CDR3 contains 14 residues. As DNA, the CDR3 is TGCGCCAGCAGCCGAGGACAGGGAAACACTGAAGCTTTCTTT. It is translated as CASSRGQGNTEAFF. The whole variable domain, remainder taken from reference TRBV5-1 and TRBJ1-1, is KAGVTQTPRYLIKTRGQQVTLSCSPISGHRSVSWYQQTPGQGLQFLFEYFSETQRNKGNFPGRFSGRQFSNSRSEMNVSTLELGDSALYLCASSRGQGNTEAFFGQGTRLTVV.

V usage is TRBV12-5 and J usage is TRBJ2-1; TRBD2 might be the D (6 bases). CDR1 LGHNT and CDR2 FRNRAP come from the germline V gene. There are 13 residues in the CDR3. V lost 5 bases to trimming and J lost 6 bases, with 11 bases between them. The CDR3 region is CASGPPGLNEQFF. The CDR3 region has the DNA TGTGCTAGTGGTCCACCGGGACTCAATGAGCAGTTCTTC.

CDR3 sequence (DNA): TGTGCCAGCAGCTTCGCGGGTATACCCTACGAGCAGTACTTC. Protein sequence: CASSFAGIPYEQYF. This rearrangement joins TRBV7-3 to TRBJ2-7, with TRBD2 as a possible D gene (5 bases). Trimming took off 3 bases at V and 2 bases at J, with 11 bases between the two ends. The CDR3 length is 14 residues. The germline gives CDR1 SGHTA, CDR2 FQGTGA.

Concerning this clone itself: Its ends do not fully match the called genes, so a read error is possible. The CDR3 reads CASSYRTGYEQYF. The CDR3 DNA reads as TGTGCCAGCAGTTACCGGACTGGCTACGAACAGTACTTC. The rearrangement uses TRBV6-5 and TRBJ2-7; tentative D call: TRBD2 (5 bases). CDR3 length: 13 amino acids. The V gene's germline CDR1 is MNHEY and CDR2 SVGAGI.

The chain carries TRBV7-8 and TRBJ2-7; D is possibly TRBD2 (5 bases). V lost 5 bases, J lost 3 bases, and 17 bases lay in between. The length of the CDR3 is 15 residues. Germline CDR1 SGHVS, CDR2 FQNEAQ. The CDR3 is CASSPRTGIFYEQYF. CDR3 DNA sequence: TGTGCCAGCAGCCCTAGGACCGGGATCTTCTACGAGCAGTACTTC.

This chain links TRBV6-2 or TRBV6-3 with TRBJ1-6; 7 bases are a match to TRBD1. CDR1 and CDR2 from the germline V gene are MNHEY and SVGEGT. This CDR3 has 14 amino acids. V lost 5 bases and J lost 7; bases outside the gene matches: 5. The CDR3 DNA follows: TGTGCCAGCAGTAATCAGGGGGTAAATTCACCCCTCCACTTT. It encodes CASSNQGVNSPLHF.

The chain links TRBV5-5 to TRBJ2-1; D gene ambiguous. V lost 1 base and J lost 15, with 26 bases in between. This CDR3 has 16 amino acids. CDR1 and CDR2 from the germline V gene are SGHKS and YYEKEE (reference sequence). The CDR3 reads CASSLNLAVEGSMVFF. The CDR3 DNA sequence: TGTGCCAGCAGCTTGAATCTGGCGGTGGAAGGAAGTATGGTGTTCTTC.

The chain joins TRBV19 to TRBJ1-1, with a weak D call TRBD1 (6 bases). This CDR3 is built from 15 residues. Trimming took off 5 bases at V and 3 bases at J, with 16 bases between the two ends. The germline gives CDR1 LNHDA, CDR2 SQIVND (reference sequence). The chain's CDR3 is CASSDTGLADTEAFF. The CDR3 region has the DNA TGTGCCAGTAGTGATACAGGGCTCGCGGACACTGAAGCTTTCTTT. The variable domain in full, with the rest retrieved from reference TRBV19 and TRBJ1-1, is DGGITQSPKYLFRKEGQNVTLSCEQNLNHDAMYWYRQDPGQGLRLIYYSQIVNDFQKGDIAEGYSVSREKKESFPLTVTSAQKNPTAFYLCASSDTGLADTEAFFGQGTRLTVV.

CDR3 residues: CASRGTGDQPQHF. The CDR3 region has the DNA TGTGCCAGCAGAGGGACAGGGGATCAGCCCCAGCATTTT. The rearrangement joins TRBV12-3 or TRBV12-4 to TRBJ1-5; 10 positions agree with TRBD1. Trimming cost V 6 bases and J 5 bases; bases outside gene matches: 1. The CDR3 is made up of 13 amino acids.

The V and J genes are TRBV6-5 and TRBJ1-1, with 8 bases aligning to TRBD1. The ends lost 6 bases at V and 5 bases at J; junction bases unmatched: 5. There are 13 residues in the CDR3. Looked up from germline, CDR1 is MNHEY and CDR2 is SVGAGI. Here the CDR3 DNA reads TGTGCCAGCAGCCGAAACAGGGGGACTGAAGCTTTCTTT. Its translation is CASSRNRGTEAFF.

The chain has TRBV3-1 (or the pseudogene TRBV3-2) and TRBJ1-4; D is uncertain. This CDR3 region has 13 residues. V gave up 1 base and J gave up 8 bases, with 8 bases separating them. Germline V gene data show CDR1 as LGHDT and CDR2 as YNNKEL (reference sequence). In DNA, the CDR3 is TGTGCCAGCAGCCAAGTAGTCCGGGAAAAACTGTTTTTT. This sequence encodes CASSQVVREKLFF.

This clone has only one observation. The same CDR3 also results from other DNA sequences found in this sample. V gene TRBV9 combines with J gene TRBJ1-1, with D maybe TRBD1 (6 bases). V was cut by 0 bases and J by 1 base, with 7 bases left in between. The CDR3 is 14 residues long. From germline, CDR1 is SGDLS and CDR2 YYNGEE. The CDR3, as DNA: TGTGCCAGCAGCGTAGGGACAGCGAACACTGAAGCTTTCTTT. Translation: CASSVGTANTEAFF.